This T cell receptor (beta chain) came from a study of blood T cells in healthy people across ages. Germline V gives CDR1 MGHDK, CDR2 SYGVNS. The ends lost 6 bases at V and 5 bases at J; junction bases unmatched: 7. This CDR3 comprises 14 residues. Next came a second PCR, run for about 6 to 12 cycles, which used a sample-barcoded 5' primer along with a J-beta primer mix. One entry per CDR3 protein results from TCRdb running MiXCR on the 5' RACE reads. The repertoire holds about 1.8 million distinct CDR3 sequences, roughly 49% seen once, with about 2.1% in the top ten. This clonotype has ten or more counts. Its antigen is as yet unknown. General study points: Estimates drawn from one million T cells were deemed to understate diversity. Per million T cells, TCR beta diversity dropped about linearly as age rose.

The sequencing sample was made of blood. The TCR was taken from a woman in her thirties or forties in good health. V usage is TRBV25-1 and J usage is TRBJ2-5, with TRBD1 matching over 9 bases. Written as DNA, the CDR3 is TGTGCCAGCAGCGCCGGGACAGGGTTTGAGACCCAGTACTTC. As protein: CASSAGTGFETQYF.